The next 15 T cell receptor beta chains were all read from a single sample in a study of neurological immune-mediated disorders. TCRdb passed the 5' RACE reads through MiXCR, listing each CDR3 protein once. The sample yields under 30,000 distinct CDR3 sequences, around an eighth seen once. The sequenced sample consisted of PBMCs. These receptors were obtained from a woman in her 40s with HTLV-1-associated myelopathy (HAM/TSP).

This clonotype was found many times. The chain joins TRBV7-9 to TRBJ2-6; D not resolved. The CDR3 runs to 14 residues. Between the trimmed V and J ends, which lost 1 base and 2 bases, there was a span of 3 bases. Germline V gives CDR1 SEHNR, CDR2 FQNEAQ (reference sequence). The CDR3 loop is CASSLVTGANVLTF. CDR3 coding DNA: TGTGCCAGCAGCTTAGTCACTGGGGCCAACGTCCTGACTTTC.

The table lists this clonotype with many counts. The chain is built from TRBV29-1 and TRBJ2-1, with D hard to call. Trimming pared 6 bases from V and 3 bases from J, leaving 9 bases between. This CDR3 is built from 12 residues. Looked up from germline, CDR1 is SQVTM and CDR2 is ANQGSEA. The CDR3: CSVGGYYNEQFF. CDR3 nucleotides: TGCAGCGTCGGCGGTTACTACAATGAGCAGTTCTTC.

This clonotype was observed many times. V gene TRBV27 combines with J gene TRBJ1-5, with TRBD1 as a possible D gene (5 bases). V dropped 6 bases and J dropped 5 bases, with 11 bases sitting between them. The CDR3 is 13 residues long. Germline CDR1 is MNHEY and CDR2 is SMNVEV (reference sequence). CDR3 DNA: TGTGCCAGCAGGAGGCAGGGCCATCAGCCCCAGCATTTT. This gives the protein CASRRQGHQPQHF.

There are many counts of this clonotype. This rearrangement joins TRBV5-1 to TRBJ2-2; TRBD2 matches 11 bases. V shed 2 bases and J 2 bases; nucleotides not matched to a gene: 2. Per the germline V gene, CDR1 is SGHRS and CDR2 is YFSETQ. This CDR3 spans 16 amino acids. Here the CDR3 reads CASSLLAGVNTGELFF. CDR3 nucleotides: TGCGCCAGCAGCTTACTAGCGGGGGTTAACACCGGGGAGCTGTTTTTT.

This clonotype was detected many times. This chain uses TRBV5-4 with TRBJ2-5; D is possibly TRBD1 or TRBD2 (5 bases each). The CDR3 consists of 15 residues. Germline assignment: CDR1 SGHNT and CDR2 YYREEE (reference sequence). V was shortened by 2 bases and J by 2 bases, with 13 bases between the two germline ends. The CDR3: CASSFPGDLQETQYF. CDR3 nucleotides: TGTGCCAGCAGCTTCCCCGGGGACCTACAAGAGACCCAGTACTTC. The whole variable domain, filled in from reference TRBV5-4 and TRBJ2-5, reads ETGVTQSPTHLIKTRGQQVTLRCSSQSGHNTVSWYQQALGQGPQFIFQYYREEENGRGNFPPRFSGLQFPNYSSELNVNALELDDSALYLCASSFPGDLQETQYFGPGTRLLVL.

The table lists this clonotype with many counts. The rearrangement links TRBV10-3 to TRBJ1-1; 9 nucleotides agree with TRBD1. CDR3 length equals 15 residues. CDR1 and CDR2 (germline): ENHRY, SYGVKD. Trimming at V came to 0 bases and at J to 7 bases, leaving 6 bases not matched to a gene. CDR3 DNA: TGTGCCATCAGTGAGTCTTTAGGGACAGGGATTGAAGCTTTCTTT. This translates into CAISESLGTGIEAFF.

This clonotype was observed many times. The rearrangement uses TRBV5-1 and TRBJ2-1; TRBD2 matches at 14 bases. The V and J ends lost 0 bases and 10 bases, in that order; junction bases with no gene match: 6. This CDR3 comprises 16 residues. The germline gives CDR1 SGHRS, CDR2 YFSETQ. The CDR3 sequence is CASSLGTSGGTGEQFF. The CDR3 DNA follows: TGCGCCAGCAGCTTGGGGACTAGCGGGGGGACTGGCGAGCAGTTCTTC.

This clonotype occurred a few times. The rearrangement uses TRBV11-3 and TRBJ2-1; TRBD2 aligns across 9 bases. CDR1 and CDR2 from the germline V gene are SGHNT and YENEEA. The CDR3 runs to 14 residues. The V segment lost 4 bases and the J segment 8 bases; nucleotides outside the gene matches: 6. CDR3 coding DNA: TGTGCCAGCAGCTCTGACCGCGGGGGGGATGAGCAGTTCTTC. This codes for CASSSDRGGDEQFF.

This clonotype was detected ten times or more. The rearrangement links TRBV7-9 to TRBJ2-1, with 16 bases aligning to TRBD2. Trimming took 5 bases from V and 9 from J; bases not matched to a gene: 4. Germline CDR1 reads SEHNR; CDR2 reads FQNEAQ (reference sequence). CDR3 length: 15 amino acids. The CDR3 sequence is CASSAGTSGGGEQFF. DNA of the CDR3: TGTGCCAGCAGCGCTGGGACTAGCGGGGGGGGTGAGCAGTTCTTC.

In its sample, this clonotype was seen many times. The chain couples TRBV5-1 to TRBJ1-2; 8 nucleotides line up with TRBD1. CDR1 SGHRS and CDR2 YFSETQ come from the germline V gene. CDR3 length equals 13 residues. V shed 4 bases and J 3 bases; nucleotides not matched to a gene: 2. As DNA, the CDR3 is TGCGCCAGCAGCGGACAGGGAGACTATGGCTACACCTTC. Encoded protein: CASSGQGDYGYTF. Combining the CDR3 with reference TRBV5-1 and TRBJ1-2 gives the whole variable domain KAGVTQTPRYLIKTRGQQVTLSCSPISGHRSVSWYQQTPGQGLQFLFEYFSETQRNKGNFPGRFSGRQFSNSRSEMNVSTLELGDSALYLCASSGQGDYGYTFGSGTRLTVV.

The CDR3 nucleotides are TGCGCCAGCAGCTTCAGGGGGGAGAACACTGAAGCTTTCTTT. This sequence encodes CASSFRGENTEAFF. The V gene is TRBV5-1, the J gene TRBJ1-1, with 7 nucleotides matching TRBD1. CDR3 size: 14 residues. J gave up 1 base and V 2 bases, and 2 bases lay outside the gene matches. Germline CDR1 SGHRS, CDR2 YFSETQ.

Many counts were recorded for this clonotype. The genes are TRBV11-2 and TRBJ2-7, with 7 positions matching TRBD1. CDR1 and CDR2 (germline): SGHAT, FQNNGV. The V segment lost 5 bases and the J segment 2 bases; nucleotides outside the gene matches: 6. The CDR3 spans 14 residues. The CDR3 loop reads CASSQGETPYEQYF. CDR3 in DNA: TGTGCCAGCAGCCAGGGGGAGACCCCCTACGAGCAGTACTTC.

This clonotype was detected a few times. V usage is TRBV2 and J usage is TRBJ1-5; D not resolved. CDR3 length: 14 amino acids. V was cut by 4 bases and J by 4 bases, with 11 bases left in between. The germline CDR1 and CDR2 sequences are SNHLY and FYNNEI. The CDR3 coding sequence is TGTGCCAGCAGTGGTTGGAGTGATAATCAGCCCCAGCATTTT. It specifies CASSGWSDNQPQHF. Full variable domain (outside the CDR3, taken from reference TRBV2 and TRBJ1-5): EPEVTQTPSHQVTQMGQEVILRCVPISNHLYFYWYRQILGQKVEFLVSFYNNEISEKSEIFDDQFSVERPDGSNFTLKIRSTKLEDSAMYFCASSGWSDNQPQHFGDGTRLSIL.

This clonotype was counted at least ten times. This rearrangement joins TRBV27 to TRBJ2-7; D ambiguous. The V end lost 2 bases, the J end lost 2 bases, and 7 bases lay between the germline ends. In germline, CDR1 is MNHEY, CDR2 SMNVEV (reference sequence). The CDR3 is 13 residues long. CDR3 bases: TGTGCCAGCAGTTTAGGGATCACCTACGAGCAGTACTTC. It translates to CASSLGITYEQYF.

The sample holds many counts of this clonotype. This rearrangement joins TRBV2 to TRBJ2-3; maybe TRBD2 (5 bases). CDR1 and CDR2 (germline): SNHLY, FYNNEI. Trimming took off 0 bases at V and 4 bases at J, with 14 bases between the two ends. The CDR3 is 16 amino acids. The CDR3 reads CASSEAQVPGADTQYF. The CDR3 DNA reads TGTGCCAGCAGTGAAGCGCAGGTCCCCGGGGCAGATACGCAGTATTTT.